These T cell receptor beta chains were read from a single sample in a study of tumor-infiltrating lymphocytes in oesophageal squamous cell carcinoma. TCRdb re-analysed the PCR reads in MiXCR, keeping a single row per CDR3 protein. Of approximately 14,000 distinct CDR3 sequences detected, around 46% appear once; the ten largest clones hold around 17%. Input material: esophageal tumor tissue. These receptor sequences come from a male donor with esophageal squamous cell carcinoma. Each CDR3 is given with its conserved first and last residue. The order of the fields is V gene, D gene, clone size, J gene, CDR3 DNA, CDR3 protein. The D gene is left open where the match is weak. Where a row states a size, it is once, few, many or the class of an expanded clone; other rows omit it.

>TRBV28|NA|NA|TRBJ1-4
TGTGCCAGCAGTTTTAAGAGACTTAATGAAAAACTGTTTTTT
CASSFKRLNEKLFF
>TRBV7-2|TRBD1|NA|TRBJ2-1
TGTGCCAGCACCCCGGGACAGTCCTACAATGAGCAGTTCTTC
CASTPGQSYNEQFF
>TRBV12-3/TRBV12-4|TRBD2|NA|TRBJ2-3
TGTGCCAGTATGGGGCTAGCGGGAGGGCGTGCAGATACGCAGTATTTT
CASMGLAGGRADTQYF
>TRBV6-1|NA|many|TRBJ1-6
TGTGCCAGCAGTGAATTAGGGATTCGTAATTCACCCCTCCACTTT
CASSELGIRNSPLHF
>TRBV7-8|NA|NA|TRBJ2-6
TGTGCCAGCAGCCAGGGGGGACTAGATTTCTCTGGGGCCAACGTCCTGACTTTC
CASSQGGLDFSGANVLTF
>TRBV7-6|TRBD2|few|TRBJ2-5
TGTGCCAGCAGCTTAGTTGGGACTAGCGGGAGAGAGACCCAGTACTTC
CASSLVGTSGRETQYF
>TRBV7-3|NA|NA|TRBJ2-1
TGTGCCAGCAGCTTATTAAGATACAATGAGCAGTTCTTC
CASSLLRYNEQFF
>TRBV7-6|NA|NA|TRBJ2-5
TGTGCCAGCAGCCCTCGGGACCTCCGGGCACAAGAGACCCAGTACTTC
CASSPRDLRAQETQYF
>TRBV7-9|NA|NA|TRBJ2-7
TGTGCCAGCACCCCCGATAGTTCCTACAATGAGCAGTACTTC
CASTPDSSYNEQYF
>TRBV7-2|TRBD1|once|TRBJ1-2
TGTGCCAGCAGCTTACAACAGGGGCGGGATGGCTACACCTTC
CASSLQQGRDGYTF
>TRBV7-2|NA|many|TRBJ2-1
TGTGCCAGCAGCCTCGACGGAAGCTCCTACAATGAGCAGTTCTTC
CASSLDGSSYNEQFF
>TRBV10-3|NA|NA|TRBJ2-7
TGTGCCATCAGTGAGTCCGAAGGGTTCTACGAGCAGTACTTC
CAISESEGFYEQYF
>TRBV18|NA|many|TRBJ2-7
TGTGCCAGCTCACCCAGGCAGGGCACCTACGAGCAGTACTTC
CASSPRQGTYEQYF
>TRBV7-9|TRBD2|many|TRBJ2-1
TGTGCCAGCAGCCGTAGCGGGAGGTCCTACAATGAGCAGTTCTTC
CASSRSGRSYNEQFF
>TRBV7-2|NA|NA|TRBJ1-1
TGTGCCAGCAGCTTAGGGGGTCGGGGTATGAACACTGAAGCTTTCTTT
CASSLGGRGMNTEAFF
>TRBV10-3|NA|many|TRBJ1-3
TGTGCCATCAGTGAAACAGGGTCTGGAAACACCATATATTTT
CAISETGSGNTIYF
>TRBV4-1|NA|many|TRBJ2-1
TGCGCCAGCAGCCAAGGGCCTTACCGAAACAATGAGCAGTTCTTC
CASSQGPYRNNEQFF
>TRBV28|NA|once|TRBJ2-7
TGTGCCACCATAGCCACCTCATACGAGCAGTACTTC
CATIATSYEQYF
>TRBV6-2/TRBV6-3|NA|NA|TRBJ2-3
TGTGCCAGCAGTGTACTGGGGGATACGCAGTATTTT
CASSVLGDTQYF
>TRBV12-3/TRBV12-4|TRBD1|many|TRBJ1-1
TGTGCCAGCAGTTGGACAGGATCAGGTGAAGCTTTCTTT
CASSWTGSGEAFF
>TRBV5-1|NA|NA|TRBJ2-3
TGCGCCAGCAGCCCAGGGGCCAGCACAGATACGCAGTATTTT
CASSPGASTDTQYF
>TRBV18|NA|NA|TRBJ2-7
TGTGCCAGCTCTGTAGAGGGTTATGAGCAGTACTTC
CASSVEGYEQYF
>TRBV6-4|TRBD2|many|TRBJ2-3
TGTGCCAGCAGCGAAGGACTAGCGGACACAGATACGCAGTATTTT
CASSEGLADTDTQYF
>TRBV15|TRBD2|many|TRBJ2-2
TGTGCCACCAGCAGAGATGCGGGGGGCACCGGGGAGCTGTTTTTT
CATSRDAGGTGELFF
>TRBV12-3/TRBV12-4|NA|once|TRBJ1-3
TGTGCCAGCAGTTTACAGGGGTTCTACTCTGGAAACACCATATATTTT
CASSLQGFYSGNTIYF
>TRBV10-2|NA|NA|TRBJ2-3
TGCGCCAGCAGGTTAGAAGATACGCAGTATTTT
CASRLEDTQYF
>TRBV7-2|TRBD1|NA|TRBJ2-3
TGTGCCAGCAGCACGACAGGGAGCACAGATACGCAGTATTTT
CASSTTGSTDTQYF
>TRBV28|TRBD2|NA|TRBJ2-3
TGTGCCAGCAGTTCGACTAGCGGGAGGGAGGCAGATACGCAGTATTTT
CASSSTSGREADTQYF
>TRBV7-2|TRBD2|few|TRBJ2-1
TGTGCCAGCAGCTTAGCCGGGACTAGCGGATACAATGAGCAGTTCTTC
CASSLAGTSGYNEQFF
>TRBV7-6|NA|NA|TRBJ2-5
TGTGCCAGCAGCTTGGCAGACCAAGAGACCCAGTACTTC
CASSLADQETQYF
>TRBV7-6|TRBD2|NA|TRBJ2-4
TGTGCCAGCAGCTTAGAGGGACTAAGCATTCAGTACTTC
CASSLEGLSIQYF
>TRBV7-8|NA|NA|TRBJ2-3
TGTGCCTCATTGGGCGGTCGCGCAGATACGCAGTATTTT
CASLGGRADTQYF
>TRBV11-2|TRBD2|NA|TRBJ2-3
TGTGCCAGCAGCTTCCGTAGCGGGAGGGGGATCGCAGATACGCAGTATTTT
CASSFRSGRGIADTQYF
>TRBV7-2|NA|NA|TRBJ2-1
NA
CASSLGWAGGNSPLHF
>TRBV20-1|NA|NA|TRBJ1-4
TGCAGTGCGTCGGAAAAACTGTTTTTT
CSASEKLFF
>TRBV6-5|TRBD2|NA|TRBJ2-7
TGTGCCAGCAGTGAAGGAGCGGGAGCATCCTACGAGCAGTACTTC
CASSEGAGASYEQYF
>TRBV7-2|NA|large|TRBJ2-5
TGTGCCAGCAGCTTAGTATCAGGGGAGACCCAGTACTTC
CASSLVSGETQYF
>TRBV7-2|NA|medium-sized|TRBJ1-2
TGTGCCAGCAGCTTAGGCAGGACAAACTATGGCTACACCTTC
CASSLGRTNYGYTF
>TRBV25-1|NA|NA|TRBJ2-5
TGTGCCAGCAGTTTACTCTCGGGCGAGACCCAGTACTTC
CASSLLSGETQYF
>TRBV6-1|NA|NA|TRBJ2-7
TGTGCCAGCAGTGAAGGTCCCACGGGACAAGGGAGACGGAACTACGAGCAGTACTTC
CASSEGPTGQGRRNYEQYF
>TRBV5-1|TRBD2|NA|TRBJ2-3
TGCGCCAGCAGCACCGGGGGGACAGATACGCAGTATTTT
CASSTGGTDTQYF
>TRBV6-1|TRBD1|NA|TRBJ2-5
TGTGCCAGCAGTGACGACAGGGTGATGCCTGAAGCTTTCTTC
CASSDDRVMPEAFF
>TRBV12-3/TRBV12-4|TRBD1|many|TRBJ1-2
TGTGCCAGCAGTTTAGAACAGGGGTCAGGAGGCTACACCTTC
CASSLEQGSGGYTF
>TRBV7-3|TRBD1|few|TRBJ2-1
TGTGCCAGCAGCTTGACAGGGGTAGGCTTTTACAATGAGCAGTTCTTC
CASSLTGVGFYNEQFF
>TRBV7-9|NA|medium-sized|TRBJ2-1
TGTGCCAGCAGCTTACCGGGAGCTTACAATGAGCAGTTCTTC
CASSLPGAYNEQFF
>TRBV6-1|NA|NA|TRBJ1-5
TGTGCCAGCAGTTCAAATCAGGGGAATCAGCCCCAGCATTTT
CASSSNQGNQPQHF
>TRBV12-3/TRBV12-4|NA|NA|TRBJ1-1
TGTGCCAGCAGTTTGAACGGGGTAGGGACTGAAGCTTTCTTT
CASSLNGVGTEAFF
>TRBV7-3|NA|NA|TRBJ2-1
TGTGCCAGCAGCTTAACGAGTTCGAACTACAATGAGCAGTTCTTC
CASSLTSSNYNEQFF
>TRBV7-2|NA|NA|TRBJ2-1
TGTGCCAGCAGTTCAACCTCACGAGGCTACGAGCAGTTCTTC
CASSSTSRGYEQFF
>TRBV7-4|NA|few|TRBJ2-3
TGTGCCAGCAGCTTACTAGGTTATTCTTTCTTT
CASSLLGYSFF
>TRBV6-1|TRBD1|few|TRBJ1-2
TGTGCCAGCAGTGTGACAGGGTCGGGGATCTATGGCTACACCTTC
CASSVTGSGIYGYTF
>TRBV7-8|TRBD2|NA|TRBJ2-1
TGTGCCAGCAGCCCCCTGCTCCTAGCGGGGTTCTACAATGAGCAGTTCTTC
CASSPLLLAGFYNEQFF
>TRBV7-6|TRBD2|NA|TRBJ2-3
TGTGCCAGCAGCTTAGCCAGCGGGGGTGGTACAGATACGCAGTATTTT
CASSLASGGGTDTQYF
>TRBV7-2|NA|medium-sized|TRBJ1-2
TGTGCCAGCAGCTTAAACTTCTATGGCTACACCTTC
CASSLNFYGYTF
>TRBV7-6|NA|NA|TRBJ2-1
TGTGCCACCGAGAAGGGGAGGGGGGGAACGGCCAATGAGCAGTTCTTC
CATEKGRGGTANEQFF
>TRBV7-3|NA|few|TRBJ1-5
TGTGCCAGCAGCTCGGGGATCCTTAATCAGCCCCAGCATTTT
CASSSGILNQPQHF
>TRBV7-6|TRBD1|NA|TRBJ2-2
TGTGCTAGCAGCGAACAGGGGGCGAGTACCGGGGAGCTGTTTTTT
CASSEQGASTGELFF
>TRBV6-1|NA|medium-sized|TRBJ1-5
TGTGCCAGCAGGGTGGGGGGGAGCAATCAGCCCCAGCATTTT
CASRVGGSNQPQHF
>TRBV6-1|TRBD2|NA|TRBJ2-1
TGTGCCAGCAGTTGGACTAGCGGGAGGCCTTACAATGAGCAGTTCTTC
CASSWTSGRPYNEQFF
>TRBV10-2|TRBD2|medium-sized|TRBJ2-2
TGCGCCAGCAGGGAGACTAGCGGGAACACCGGGGAGCTGTTTTTT
CASRETSGNTGELFF